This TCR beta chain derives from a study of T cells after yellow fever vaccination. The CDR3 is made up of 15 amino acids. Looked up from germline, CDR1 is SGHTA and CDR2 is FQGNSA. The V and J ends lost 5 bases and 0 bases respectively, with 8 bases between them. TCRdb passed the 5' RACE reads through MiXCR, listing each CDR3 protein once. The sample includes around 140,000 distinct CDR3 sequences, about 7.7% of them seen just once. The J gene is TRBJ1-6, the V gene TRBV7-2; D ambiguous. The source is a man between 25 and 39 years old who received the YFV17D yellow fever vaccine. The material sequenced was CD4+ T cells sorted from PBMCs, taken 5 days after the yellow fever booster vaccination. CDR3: CASSPAVSYNSPLHF. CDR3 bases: TGTGCCAGCAGCCCAGCAGTCTCCTATAATTCACCCCTCCACTTT. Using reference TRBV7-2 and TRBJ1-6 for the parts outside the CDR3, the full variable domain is GAGVSQSPSNKVTEKGKDVELRCDPISGHTALYWYRQSLGQGLEFLIYFQGNSAPDKSGLPSDRFSAERTGGSVSTLTIQRTQQEDSAVYLCASSPAVSYNSPLHFGNGTRLTVT.